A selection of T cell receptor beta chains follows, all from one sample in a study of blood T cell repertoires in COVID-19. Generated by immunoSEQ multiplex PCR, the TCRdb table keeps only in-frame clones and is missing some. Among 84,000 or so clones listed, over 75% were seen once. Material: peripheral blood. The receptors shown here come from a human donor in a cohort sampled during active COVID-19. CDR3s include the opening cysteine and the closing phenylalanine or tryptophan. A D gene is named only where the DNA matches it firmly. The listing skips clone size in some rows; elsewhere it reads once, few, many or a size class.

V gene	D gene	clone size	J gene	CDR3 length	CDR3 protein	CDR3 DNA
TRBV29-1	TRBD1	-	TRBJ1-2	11	CSVVDRVDDTF	TGCAGCGTTGTAGACAGGGTGGATGATACCTTC
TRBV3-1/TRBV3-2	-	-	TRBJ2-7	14	CASSQVGGAGEQYF	TGTGCCAGCAGCCAAGTAGGCGGGGCCGGGGAGCAGTACTTC
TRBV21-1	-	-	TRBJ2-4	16	CASSKARQGTKNIQYF	TGTGCCAGCAGCAAAGCACGACAGGGAACCAAAAACATTCAGTACTTC
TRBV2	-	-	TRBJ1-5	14	CASSQTGENQPQHF	TGTGCCAGCAGTCAGACCGGGGAGAATCAGCCCCAGCATTTT
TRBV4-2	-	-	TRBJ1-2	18	CASSQDLSGSPRDNGYTF	TGTGCCAGCAGCCAAGATCTGAGTGGATCCCCCAGGGACAATGGCTACACCTTC
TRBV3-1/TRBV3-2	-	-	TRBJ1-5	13	CASSRSSNQPQHF	TGTGCCAGCAGCCGGAGTAGCAATCAGCCCCAGCATTTT
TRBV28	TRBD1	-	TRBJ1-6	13	CASRQGGNSPLHF	TGTGCCAGCCGACAGGGAGGCAATTCACCCCTCCACTTT
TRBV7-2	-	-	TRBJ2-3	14	CASSLEFRGDTQYF	TGTGCCAGCAGCTTAGAGTTCAGGGGAGATACGCAGTATTTT
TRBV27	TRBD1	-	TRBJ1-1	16	CASSLGGQWRAAEAFF	TGTGCCAGCAGTTTAGGGGGACAGTGGCGTGCCGCTGAAGCTTTCTTT
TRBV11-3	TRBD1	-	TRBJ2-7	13	CASSLGQGHEQYF	TGTGCCAGCAGCTTGGGACAGGGCCACGAGCAGTACTTC
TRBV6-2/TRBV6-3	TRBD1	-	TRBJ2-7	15	CASSLGQARSYEQYF	TGTGCCAGCAGCCTGGGACAGGCGCGCTCCTACGAGCAGTACTTC
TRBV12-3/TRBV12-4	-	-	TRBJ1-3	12	CASSSAGNTIYF	TGTGCCAGCAGTTCGGCTGGAAACACCATATATTTT
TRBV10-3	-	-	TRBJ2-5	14	CAISGRGAQETQYF	TGTGCCATCAGTGGCAGGGGGGCTCAAGAGACCCAGTACTTC
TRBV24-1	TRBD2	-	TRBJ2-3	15	CATSDPREVTDTQYF	TGTGCCACCAGTGATCCCCGGGAGGTGACAGATACGCAGTATTTT
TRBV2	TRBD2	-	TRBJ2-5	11	CASKGGGTQYF	TGTGCCAGCAAGGGCGGGGGGACCCAGTACTTC
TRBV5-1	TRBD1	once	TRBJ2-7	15	CASSDTDRGDYEQYF	TGCGCCAGCAGCGATACGGACAGGGGAGACTACGAGCAGTACTTC
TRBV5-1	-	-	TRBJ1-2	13	CASRQQTNYGYTF	TGCGCCAGCAGACAGCAAACTAACTATGGCTACACCTTC
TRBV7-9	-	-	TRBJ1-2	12	CASSDPGNGYTF	TGTGCCAGCTCCGACCCAGGGAATGGCTACACCTTC
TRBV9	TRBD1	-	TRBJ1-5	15	CASSLGTGLNQPQHF	TGTGCCAGCAGCTTAGGGACAGGGCTTAATCAGCCCCAGCATTTT
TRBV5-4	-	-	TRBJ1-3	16	CASSLGTGSAGNTIYF	TGTGCCAGCAGCTTGGGAACAGGGAGTGCTGGAAACACCATATATTTT
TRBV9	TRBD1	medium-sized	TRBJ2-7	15	CASSVEDRGFDEQYF	TGTGCCAGCAGCGTAGAGGACAGGGGATTCGACGAGCAGTACTTC
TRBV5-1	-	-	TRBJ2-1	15	CASSLGGSTYNEQFF	TGCGCCAGCAGCTTGGGCGGGTCGACCTACAATGAGCAGTTCTTC
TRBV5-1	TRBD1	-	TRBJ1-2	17	CASSLEGGPLADYGYTF	TGCGCCAGCAGCTTGGAAGGGGGCCCTTTGGCGGACTATGGCTACACCTTC
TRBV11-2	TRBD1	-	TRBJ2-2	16	CASSSRRQGNTGELFF	TGTGCCAGCAGCTCTAGGAGACAGGGGAACACCGGGGAGCTGTTTTTT
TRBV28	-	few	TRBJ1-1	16	CASRLRRGGGNTEAFF	TGTGCCAGCAGGTTACGACGCGGCGGGGGGAACACTGAAGCTTTCTTT
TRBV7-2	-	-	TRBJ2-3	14	CASSWGRYTDTQYF	TGTGCCAGCAGCTGGGGCAGATACACAGATACGCAGTATTTT
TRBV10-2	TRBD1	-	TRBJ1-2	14	CASKEAGGSYGYTF	TGCGCCAGCAAAGAGGCAGGGGGCAGCTATGGCTACACCTTC
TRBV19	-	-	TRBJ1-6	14	CASSIADGGVPLHF	TGTGCCAGTAGTATAGCCGACGGGGGGGTACCCCTCCACTTT
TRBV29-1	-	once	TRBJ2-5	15	CSVEAHPGLKETQYF	TGCAGCGTTGAAGCGCACCCGGGACTTAAAGAGACCCAGTACTTC
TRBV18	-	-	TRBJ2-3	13	CASSPDNLDTQYF	TGTGCCAGCTCACCGGACAACCTAGATACGCAGTATTTT
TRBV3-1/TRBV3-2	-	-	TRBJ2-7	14	CASSQDDQDYEQYF	TGTGCCAGCAGCCAAGATGATCAGGACTACGAGCAGTACTTC
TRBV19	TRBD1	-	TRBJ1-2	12	CASSGQGYGYTF	TGTGCCAGTTCGGGACAGGGCTATGGCTACACCTTC
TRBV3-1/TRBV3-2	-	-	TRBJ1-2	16	CASSQDGGPTNYGYTF	TGTGCCAGCAGCCAAGATGGAGGACCGACTAACTATGGCTACACCTTC
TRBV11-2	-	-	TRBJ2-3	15	CASYNWGVEPDTQYF	TGTGCCAGTTACAACTGGGGGGTCGAGCCAGATACGCAGTATTTT
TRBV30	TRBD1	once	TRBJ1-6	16	CAWRARTGGQVSPLHF	TGTGCCTGGAGGGCGCGGACAGGGGGGCAAGTTTCACCCCTCCACTTT
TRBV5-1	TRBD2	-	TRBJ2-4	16	CASSLTSGGPKNIQYF	TGCGCCAGCAGCTTGACTAGCGGGGGTCCCAAAAACATTCAGTACTTC
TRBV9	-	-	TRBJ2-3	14	CASSVPVPGDTQYF	TGTGCCAGCAGCGTTCCGGTCCCAGGTGATACGCAGTATTTT
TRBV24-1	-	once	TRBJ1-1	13	CAIRASMNTEAFF	TGTGCCATCAGAGCGTCCATGAACACTGAAGCTTTCTTT
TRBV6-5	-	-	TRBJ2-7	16	CASSYSTSGISYEQYF	TGTGCCAGCAGTTACTCGACGTCAGGGATTTCCTACGAGCAGTACTTC
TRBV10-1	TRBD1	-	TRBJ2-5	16	CASRTGTGRNSETQYF	TGCGCCAGCAGAACCGGGACAGGTCGTAACTCAGAGACCCAGTACTTC